These 8 T cell receptor beta chains were sequenced from one sample in a study of T cell responses to AZD1222 COVID-19 vaccine. Sequencing was performed with immunoSEQ multiplex PCR; in TCRdb, only in-frame clones are kept and a portion is missing. The table lists roughly 80,000 clones, roughly 90% of them singletons. Here the sequenced sample was peripheral blood, taken on day 0 of MenACWY control vaccination. These receptors all stem from an adult in good health.

CDR3 protein: CASSLSGFWYGYTF. The CDR3 nucleotides are TGTGCCAGCAGTTTATCGGGGTTTTGGTATGGCTACACCTTC. This chain joins TRBV27 and TRBJ1-2; no clear D gene. CDR3 length: 14 residues. The germline gives CDR1 MNHEY, CDR2 SMNVEV (reference sequence). The germline V and J ends were trimmed by 0 bases and 5 bases, with 10 bases remaining between them.

This sequence joins TRBV6-5 and TRBJ1-1; a possible D gene is TRBD1 (5 bases). Germline V gene sequence: CDR1 MNHEY, CDR2 SVGAGI. The CDR3 has 13 amino acids. The V and J ends lost 4 bases and 5 bases respectively, with 11 bases between them. The CDR3 protein is CASSFQGGTEAFF. The DNA of the CDR3 is TGTGCCAGCAGTTTTCAGGGAGGGACTGAAGCTTTCTTT.

V gene TRBV5-5 combines with J gene TRBJ1-2, with TRBD1 as a possible D gene (6 bases). Trimming pared 1 base from V and 6 bases from J, leaving 10 bases between. The germline V gene has CDR1 SGHKS and CDR2 YYEKEE (reference sequence). The CDR3 runs 13 residues. The DNA of the CDR3 is TGTGCCAGCAGCTTGATGCCAGGGGATGGCTACACCTTC. Its protein product is CASSLMPGDGYTF.

The chain uses TRBV15 and TRBJ2-7; 7 nucleotides align to TRBD1. V was pared by 3 bases and J by 7 bases, with 0 bases of the junction left unmatched. There are 11 residues in the CDR3. Germline V CDR1 and CDR2: LNHNV, YYDKDF (reference sequence). The CDR3 reads CATSRTGEQYF. The CDR3 DNA is TGTGCCACCAGCAGGACAGGGGAGCAGTACTTC.

The chain is built from TRBV5-1 and TRBJ1-1; D remains ambiguous. CDR1 is SGHRS and CDR2 is YFSETQ in the germline V gene. This CDR3 is built from 13 residues. V was cut by 1 base and J by 4 bases, with 8 bases left in between. CDR3 nucleotides: TGCGCCAGCAGCTTGTGGTCTGGCACTGAAGCTTTCTTT. This encodes CASSLWSGTEAFF.

The chain carries TRBV4-3 and TRBJ2-1, with 10 nucleotides matching TRBD2. CDR3 length equals 19 residues. V lost 4 bases to trimming and J lost 2 bases; unmatched junction nucleotides: 14. Looked up from germline, CDR1 is LGHNA and CDR2 is YSLEER. The CDR3, as DNA: TGCGCCAGCAGCCCCTTATATGCTAGCGGGAGTATCCCCTACAATGAGCAGTTCTTC. This gives the protein CASSPLYASGSIPYNEQFF.

The table lists this clone with a count of one. This rearrangement joins TRBV6-4 to TRBJ1-2; D might be TRBD1 (5 bases). The germline V gene encodes CDR1 MRHNA and CDR2 SNTAGT. This CDR3 comprises 12 residues. The V and J ends lost 3 bases and 8 bases respectively, with 10 bases between them. CDR3 sequence reads: CASSDHSGGYTF. CDR3 nucleotides: TGTGCCAGCAGTGATCATTCAGGGGGCTACACCTTC.

The chain recombines TRBV5-4 with TRBJ2-5; tentatively, D is TRBD2 (5 bases). V was cut by 0 bases and J by 5 bases, with 14 bases left in between. The CDR3 is 15 amino acids. Germline V gene data show CDR1 as SGHNT and CDR2 as YYREEE (reference sequence). CDR3 sequence: CASSLDLGVVETQYF. The CDR3 nucleotides are TGTGCCAGCAGCTTGGATTTGGGAGTTGTGGAGACCCAGTACTTC.